This TCR beta chain was sequenced in a study of blood T cell repertoires in COVID-19. The germline V and J ends were trimmed by 5 bases and 0 bases, with 14 bases remaining between them. The CDR3 covers 16 residues. Germline V lookup: CDR1 WNHNN, CDR2 SYGVQD (reference sequence). Clones were sequenced by immunoSEQ multiplex PCR, and TCRdb holds only the in-frame ones, with some missing. This table holds about 160,000 clones, about 85% found once. This rearrangement joins TRBV10-1 to TRBJ1-3; D gene uncertain. The TCR originated in a man aged 60 to 69 who had recovered from COVID-19. The source material was peripheral blood. CDR3 DNA sequence: TGCGCCAGCAGTCCTCTAGGGAGGGACTCTGGAAACACCATATATTTT. This translates into CASSPLGRDSGNTIYF.